The 26 T cell receptor beta chains presented below share a single source sample, sequenced in a study of blood T cell repertoires in COVID-19. Clones were read by immunoSEQ multiplex PCR, and TCRdb kept only the in-frame ones, dropping some. The table includes about 300,000 clones, roughly 86% detected once. Sample: peripheral blood. These receptors all stem from a woman aged 30 to 39 with COVID-19, enrolled during active disease.

V and J are TRBV6-1 and TRBJ1-2, with 7 bases lining up with TRBD1. Trimming removed 2 bases from V and 8 bases from J; junction bases left unmatched: 11. This CDR3 comprises 15 residues. Germline V lookup: CDR1 MNHNS, CDR2 SASEGT. The CDR3 loop is CASSERTGQMRGYTF. As DNA, the CDR3 is TGTGCCAGCAGTGAAAGAACGGGACAGATGCGGGGCTACACCTTC.

The chain is built from TRBV7-2 and TRBJ2-7; D might be TRBD1 (6 bases). Germline values: CDR1 SGHTA, CDR2 FQGNSA. The CDR3 length is 15 residues. Trimming cost V 1 base and J 3 bases, with 13 bases left between them. This CDR3 is CASSLGSNRVYEQYF. As DNA, the CDR3 is TGTGCCAGCAGCTTAGGTTCCAACAGGGTCTACGAGCAGTACTTC.

The chain uses TRBV6-2 or TRBV6-3 and TRBJ1-1; D is perhaps TRBD1 (5 bases). V lost 6 bases to trimming and J lost 3 bases, with 14 bases between them. This CDR3 has 14 residues. Germline CDR1 reads MNHEY; CDR2 reads SVGEGT. CDR3 nucleotide sequence: TGTGCCAGCAGCCGGGGCCCGGGCGACACTGAAGCTTTCTTT. Amino acid sequence: CASSRGPGDTEAFF.

The J gene is TRBJ1-2, the V gene TRBV2; D unresolved. Trimming pared 6 bases from V and 6 bases from J, leaving 14 bases between. The germline gives CDR1 SNHLY, CDR2 FYNNEI. This CDR3 region has 13 residues. CDR3 loop: CASRAAGVDGYTF. The CDR3 region has the DNA TGTGCCAGCAGGGCGGCGGGAGTCGATGGCTACACCTTC.

The chain combines TRBV16 with TRBJ1-6; D gene uncertain. Trimming pared 0 bases from V and 9 bases from J, leaving 12 bases between. There are 15 residues in the CDR3. The germline gives CDR1 KGHSY, CDR2 FQNENV. The CDR3: CASSQSTVIPSPLHF. For the CDR3, the DNA is TGTGCCAGCAGCCAATCCACAGTGATCCCTTCACCCCTCCACTTT. The whole variable domain, filled in from reference TRBV16 and TRBJ1-6, reads GEEVAQTPKHLVRGEGQKAKLYCAPIKGHSYVFWYQQVLKNEFKFLISFQNENVFDETGMPKERFSAKCLPNSPCSLEIQATKLEDSAVYFCASSQSTVIPSPLHFGNGTRLTVT.

The chain recombines TRBV27 with TRBJ1-2, with D perhaps matching TRBD1 (6 bases). Deletions cut 0 bases from V and 8 bases from J, with 19 bases between. The CDR3 has 16 amino acids. Germline loops: CDR1 MNHEY, CDR2 SMNVEV (reference sequence). The CDR3 nucleotides read TGTGCCAGCAGTTTATCTTGGGACAACTTAAGATCGGGCTACACCTTC. It encodes CASSLSWDNLRSGYTF.

J is TRBJ2-6 and V is TRBV27; weak D call: TRBD2 (6 bases). This CDR3 comprises 18 residues. The V gene's germline CDR1 is MNHEY and CDR2 SMNVEV (reference sequence). The V end lost 5 bases, the J end lost 4 bases, and 21 bases lay between the germline ends. This chain's CDR3 is CASSPLRGLIKGANVLTF. CDR3 coding DNA: TGTGCCAGCAGTCCTCTCCGGGGACTCATCAAGGGGGCCAACGTCCTGACTTTC.

This chain joins TRBV19 and TRBJ1-2; tentatively, D is TRBD1 (5 bases). The V gene's germline CDR1 is LNHDA and CDR2 SQIVND (reference sequence). V dropped 3 bases and J dropped 10 bases, with 12 bases sitting between them. The CDR3 covers 12 residues. The CDR3 sequence: CASSIPRGSYTF. The CDR3 DNA reads as TGTGCCAGTAGTATCCCGCGGGGGTCCTACACCTTC.

The rearrangement links TRBV12-3 or TRBV12-4 to TRBJ2-1; tentative D call: TRBD2 (5 bases). Trimming cost V 0 bases and J 8 bases, with 5 bases left between them. The CDR3 loop spans 12 amino acids. The CDR3 DNA reads TGTGCCAGCAGTTTAGCCGGGGATGAGCAGTTCTTC. Translating gives CASSLAGDEQFF.

The rearrangement joins TRBV5-1 to TRBJ2-2; D ambiguous. Trimming took off 5 bases at V and 2 bases at J, with 10 bases between the two ends. This CDR3 has 14 residues. Germline assignment: CDR1 SGHRS and CDR2 YFSETQ. Here the CDR3 reads CASRSVFNTGELFF. In DNA, the CDR3 is TGCGCCAGCAGGAGCGTCTTTAACACCGGGGAGCTGTTTTTT. Full variable domain (missing parts from reference TRBV5-1 and TRBJ2-2): KAGVTQTPRYLIKTRGQQVTLSCSPISGHRSVSWYQQTPGQGLQFLFEYFSETQRNKGNFPGRFSGRQFSNSRSEMNVSTLELGDSALYLCASRSVFNTGELFFGEGSRLTVL.

The V and J genes are TRBV23-1 and TRBJ1-4; D perhaps matches TRBD1 (5 bases). TRBV23-1 is filed as an ORF, its function uncertain. This CDR3 region has 16 residues. Trimming removed 5 bases from V and 7 bases from J, with 20 bases in between. CDR3 DNA: TGCGCCAGCAGTGGGGTCCATAAGGCAGGGCGTGAAAAACTGTTTTTT. Encoded protein: CASSGVHKAGREKLFF.

This clone has more than one count but fewer than ten. J is TRBJ1-5 and V is TRBV30; D not resolved. Trimming took 2 bases from V and 7 from J, leaving 12 bases between them. The CDR3 is 13 residues long. Germline-derived CDR1 and CDR2 are GTSNPN and SVGIG (reference sequence). The CDR3, as DNA: TGTGCCTGGAGTCCAGGCCGCGGGCAGCCCCAGCATTTT. Translated, it gives CAWSPGRGQPQHF. Full variable domain (missing parts from reference TRBV30 and TRBJ1-5): SQTIHQWPATLVQPVGSPLSLECTVEGTSNPNLYWYRQAAGRGLQLLFYSVGIGQISSEVPQNLSASRPQDRQFILSSKKLLLSDSGFYLCAWSPGRGQPQHFGDGTRLSIL.

The rearrangement joins TRBV7-3 to TRBJ2-2; D call uncertain. In germline, CDR1 is SGHTA, CDR2 FQGTGA. CDR3 length: 16 residues. The ends were cut back, 0 bases at V and 5 bases at J, with 13 bases in the middle. The CDR3 bases are TGTGCCAGCAGCTTAACCAGTTCAGGCCCAACCGGGGAGCTGTTTTTT. Translating gives CASSLTSSGPTGELFF.

The chain couples TRBV28 to TRBJ1-2; no firm D call. Deletions cut 2 bases from V and 6 bases from J, with 13 bases between. The CDR3 is made up of 14 amino acids. Germline V lookup: CDR1 MDHEN, CDR2 SYDVKM. CDR3 sequence (DNA): TGTGCCAGCAGTTTACCGCTCGGAGGACATGGCTACACCTTC. Translation: CASSLPLGGHGYTF.

The genes are TRBV24-1 and TRBJ2-2; 13 positions agree with TRBD2. The length of the CDR3 is 20 residues. V lost 4 bases and J lost 0; bases outside the gene matches: 10. CDR1 is KGHDR, CDR2 SFDVKD, per germline. CDR3 sequence: CATSERTSGGTFANTGELFF. Here the CDR3 DNA reads TGTGCCACCAGTGAGCGGACTAGCGGGGGTACCTTCGCGAACACCGGGGAGCTGTTTTTT.

The rearrangement links TRBV18 to TRBJ1-6; 9 bases agree with TRBD1. Germline CDR1 is KGHSH and CDR2 is LQKENI. Germline trimming cut 3 bases from V and 11 bases from J; bases unmatched to any gene: 8. This CDR3 has 15 amino acids. CDR3: CASSPTGQGRTPLHF. DNA of the CDR3: TGTGCCAGCTCACCTACTGGACAGGGGAGGACACCCCTCCACTTT.

The chain carries TRBV28 and TRBJ1-5; tentatively, D is TRBD1 (5 bases). The V gene's germline CDR1 is MDHEN and CDR2 SYDVKM. The CDR3 is made up of 16 amino acids. The ends were cut back, 2 bases at V and 6 bases at J, with 17 bases in the middle. The CDR3 nucleotides are TGTGCCAGCAGTTTACGGGGGTTAGGGGTTAGTCAGCCCCAGCATTTT. It encodes CASSLRGLGVSQPQHF.

The sample holds a few counts of this clone. The gene calls are TRBV29-1 and TRBJ1-2; D is uncertain. CDR1 and CDR2 (germline): SQVTM, ANQGSEA. CDR3 size: 12 residues. V was trimmed by 2 bases and J by 2 bases, leaving 6 bases between them. The CDR3 nucleotides are TGCAGCGTTGAAAGACAAAACTATGGCTACACCTTC. Residues: CSVERQNYGYTF.

The chain combines TRBV10-3 with TRBJ1-2, with D tentatively TRBD1 (6 bases). This CDR3 has 15 amino acids. Trimming pared 3 bases from V and 6 bases from J, leaving 17 bases between. Germline lookup yields CDR1 ENHRY and CDR2 SYGVKD. CDR3: CAISELGGAGNGYTF. As DNA, the CDR3 is TGTGCCATCAGTGAACTCGGGGGGGCAGGGAATGGCTACACCTTC.

The count of this clone is one. CDR3 DNA sequence: TGTGCCAGCAGCTTAGTTGGAGGTCCAAACATTCAGTACTTC. Residues: CASSLVGGPNIQYF. The chain couples TRBV7-8 to TRBJ2-4; a possible D gene is TRBD2 (5 bases). Germline values: CDR1 SGHVS, CDR2 FQNEAQ. CDR3 size: 14 residues. V was clipped by 1 base and J by 6 bases, with 10 bases between them.

The V and J genes are TRBV13 and TRBJ2-7, with TRBD1 as a possible D gene (5 bases). Germline values: CDR1 PRHDT, CDR2 FYEKMQ (reference sequence). With 3 bases removed from V and 7 bases from J, the gap between germline ends came to 10 bases. The CDR3 runs to 12 residues. The CDR3 reads CASSFTPGEQYV. DNA for the CDR3: TGTGCCAGCAGCTTCACCCCAGGGGAGCAGTACGTC.

V gene TRBV5-5 combines with J gene TRBJ2-6; D not resolved. CDR3 length: 14 residues. Trimming pared 5 bases from V and 0 bases from J, leaving 6 bases between. From germline, CDR1 is SGHKS and CDR2 YYEKEE (reference sequence). CDR3 DNA sequence: TGTGCCAGCAGGCGCGACTCTGGGGCCAACGTCCTGACTTTC. The encoded protein is CASRRDSGANVLTF. Based on the CDR3 plus reference TRBV5-5 and TRBJ2-6, the full variable domain is DAGVTQSPTHLIKTRGQQVTLRCSPISGHKSVSWYQQVLGQGPQFIFQYYEKEERGRGNFPDRFSARQFPNYSSELNVNALLLGDSALYLCASRRDSGANVLTFGAGSRLTVL.

The genes are TRBV6-1 and TRBJ2-7; TRBD2 is a possible D gene (6 bases). CDR3 length equals 15 residues. V gave up 2 bases and J gave up 1 base, with 12 bases separating them. Germline V gene lookup returns CDR1 MNHNS and CDR2 SASEGT. CDR3 DNA sequence: TGTGCCAGCAGTGAACGCGGGGCTGAATCCTACGAGCAGTACTTC. Protein: CASSERGAESYEQYF.

This clone has just one count. This chain uses TRBV7-3 with TRBJ2-2; TRBD2 is a possible D gene (5 bases). CDR1 is SGHTA and CDR2 is FQGTGA in the germline V gene. The CDR3 runs 14 residues. V lost 5 bases, J lost 1 base, and 8 bases lay in between. The CDR3 spells CASSTGGNTGELFF. CDR3 DNA: TGTGCCAGCAGCACCGGAGGGAACACCGGGGAGCTGTTTTTT.

V usage is TRBV2 and J usage is TRBJ1-2; D is unresolved. The CDR3 is made up of 14 amino acids. CDR1 is SNHLY, CDR2 FYNNEI, per germline. Between the trimmed V and J ends, which lost 4 bases and 7 bases, there was a span of 16 bases. The CDR3 nucleotides read TGTGCCAGCAGTGGATTATCAGTAGGCGGTGGCTACACCTTC. This translates into CASSGLSVGGGYTF.

This clone has a single count. The chain's CDR3 is CASSDPTGAAYGYTF. The CDR3 DNA follows: TGTGCCAGCAGTGACCCGACAGGGGCGGCCTATGGCTACACCTTC. The chain uses TRBV2 and TRBJ1-2, with TRBD1 matching over 8 bases. The J segment lost 4 bases and the V segment lost 3 bases, leaving 7 bases of the junction unmatched. The CDR3 is made up of 15 amino acids. Germline V gene data show CDR1 as SNHLY and CDR2 as FYNNEI.